The rows below give T cell receptor beta chains drawn from one sample of a study of PD-1 blockade in classical Hodgkin lymphoma. The method was immunoSEQ multiplex PCR; TCRdb's version includes in-frame clones alone and lacks a portion of them. The data hold around 25,000 clones, with about 80% observed a single time. The starting material was peripheral blood mononuclear cells (PBMCs), obtained before the fourth cycle of nivolumab. All receptors come from a human donor with classical Hodgkin lymphoma. Each CDR3 is given with its conserved first and last residue. D genes are given only for firm matches. Part of the rows lack a size; the others show once, few, many or a class for expanded clones.

CDR3 protein	CDR3 DNA	D gene	V gene	J gene	clone size
CASTYRGDTEAFF	TGTGCCAGTACATACAGGGGGGACACTGAAGCTTTCTTT	TRBD1	TRBV19	TRBJ1-1	-
CASSHGRGPPGVSGANVLTF	TGCGCCAGCAGCCACGGAAGGGGCCCCCCTGGGGTTTCTGGGGCCAACGTCCTGACTTTC	-	TRBV4-1	TRBJ2-6	-
CASSSGGAGGLGELFF	TGTGCCAGCAGCTCGGGGGGAGCGGGAGGGCTCGGGGAGCTGTTTTTT	TRBD2	TRBV28	TRBJ2-2	-
CASSQEGGRNEQFF	TGTGCCAGCAGCCAAGAGGGGGGCCGCAATGAGCAGTTCTTC	-	TRBV14	TRBJ2-1	-
CASTQGYEQYF	TGCGCCAGCACACAGGGGTACGAGCAGTACTTC	TRBD1	TRBV5-1	TRBJ2-7	-
CASSLVSSGEQYF	TGTGCCAGCAGCTTAGTCTCCAGCGGCGAGCAGTACTTC	-	TRBV7-9	TRBJ2-7	-
CASSLERHLNTGELFF	TGTGCCAGCAGCTTAGAACGACACCTGAACACCGGGGAGCTGTTTTTT	-	TRBV11-2	TRBJ2-2	-
CASSEGTGVNSPLHF	TGTGCCAGCAGTGAAGGGACAGGGGTCAATTCACCCCTCCACTTT	TRBD1	TRBV25-1	TRBJ1-6	-
CASSVTGVGTEAFF	TGTGCCAGCAGCGTTACGGGGGTGGGCACTGAAGCTTTCTTT	-	TRBV9	TRBJ1-1	-
CAWDKGECYTF	TGTGCCTGGGACAAAGGTGAATGCTACACCTTC	-	TRBV30	TRBJ1-2	-
CASIASPGRDGYTF	TGTGCCAGCATTGCAAGTCCAGGGAGGGATGGCTACACCTTC	-	TRBV6-6	TRBJ1-2	-
CASSLDRVNQPQHF	TGTGCCAGCAGTCTGGACAGGGTTAATCAGCCCCAGCATTTT	TRBD1	TRBV2	TRBJ1-5	-
CASKYGISGNTIYF	TGTGCCAGTAAATACGGCATCTCTGGAAACACCATATATTTT	-	TRBV19	TRBJ1-3	-
CASSVSGSVYNEQFF	TGTGCCAGCAGCGTAAGCGGGAGCGTGTACAATGAGCAGTTCTTC	TRBD2	TRBV9	TRBJ2-1	-
CASSRDTNQPQHF	TGCGCCAGCAGCCGGGACACGAATCAGCCCCAGCATTTT	-	TRBV5-1	TRBJ1-5	few
CASSKRTGGKNQPQHF	TGTGCCAGCAGCAAACGGACAGGGGGGAAAAATCAGCCCCAGCATTTT	TRBD1	TRBV11-2	TRBJ1-5	few
CASRRGYTEAFF	TGTGCCAGCAGACGGGGGTACACTGAAGCTTTCTTT	-	TRBV2	TRBJ1-1	-
CASSLSPVGYYEQYF	TGTGCCAGCAGCCTTTCACCCGTGGGGTATTACGAGCAGTACTTC	-	TRBV9	TRBJ2-7	-
CASSPGLAGINEQFF	TGTGCCAGCTCACCTGGGTTAGCGGGGATCAATGAGCAGTTCTTC	TRBD2	TRBV18	TRBJ2-1	-
CASSPSTGVGGLPRADEQFF	TGCGCCAGCAGCCCGAGTACAGGGGTCGGAGGACTACCCCGAGCGGATGAGCAGTTCTTC	-	TRBV4-1	TRBJ2-1	-
CASSEEEGRGPYGYTF	TGTGCCAGCAGTGAAGAGGAGGGCAGGGGCCCCTATGGCTACACCTTC	-	TRBV2	TRBJ1-2	-
CASGDRGPLSGANVLTF	TGTGCCAGCGGTGACAGGGGTCCTCTCTCTGGGGCCAACGTCCTGACTTTC	TRBD1	TRBV9	TRBJ2-6	-
CASSEPETYEQYF	TGTGCCAGCAGTGAACCCGAAACCTACGAGCAGTACTTC	-	TRBV6-1	TRBJ2-7	-
CASSQGSGGGRNQPQHF	TGCGCCAGCAGCCAAGGTTCAGGGGGCGGGCGCAATCAGCCCCAGCATTTT	TRBD1	TRBV4-1	TRBJ1-5	once
CASSLGTWSTDTQYF	TGCGCCAGCAGCCTCGGGACTTGGAGCACAGATACGCAGTATTTT	-	TRBV4-1	TRBJ2-3	-
CASNLEGGQADTQYF	TGTGCCAGCAACCTTGAGGGGGGGCAGGCAGATACGCAGTATTTT	-	TRBV28	TRBJ2-3	-
CASSMSGGVNEQFF	TGTGCCAGTAGTATGTCTGGGGGGGTAAATGAGCAGTTCTTC	TRBD2	TRBV19	TRBJ2-1	-
CSGWTGGEKLFF	TGCAGCGGATGGACAGGGGGAGAAAAACTGTTTTTT	TRBD1	TRBV29-1	TRBJ1-4	-
CASSYLGFVEQFF	TGTGCCAGCAGTTACCTAGGATTCGTCGAGCAGTTCTTC	-	TRBV6-6	TRBJ2-1	-
CASSLAWKDRSYNEQFF	TGTGCCAGCAGCTTAGCTTGGAAAGACCGCTCCTACAATGAGCAGTTCTTC	-	TRBV7-9	TRBJ2-1	-
CASSLSPSGGVYGYTF	TGTGCCAGCAGCTTAAGCCCTTCAGGGGGCGTCTATGGCTACACCTTC	TRBD1	TRBV7-9	TRBJ1-2	-
CASSPRVRDIDDNEQFF	TGCGCCAGCAGCCCAAGGGTCCGGGACATCGACGACAATGAGCAGTTCTTC	-	TRBV23-1	TRBJ2-1	-
CASMGAGVDTQYF	TGCGCCAGCATGGGGGCGGGCGTCGATACGCAGTATTTT	-	TRBV4-1	TRBJ2-3	-
CASSDYRDEADTQYF	TGTGCCAGCAGTGATTATAGGGATGAAGCAGATACGCAGTATTTT	-	TRBV6-1	TRBJ2-3	-
CASSLGNGVSYEQYF	TGTGCCAGCAGCTTGGGGAATGGAGTCTCCTACGAGCAGTACTTC	-	TRBV5-5	TRBJ2-7	-